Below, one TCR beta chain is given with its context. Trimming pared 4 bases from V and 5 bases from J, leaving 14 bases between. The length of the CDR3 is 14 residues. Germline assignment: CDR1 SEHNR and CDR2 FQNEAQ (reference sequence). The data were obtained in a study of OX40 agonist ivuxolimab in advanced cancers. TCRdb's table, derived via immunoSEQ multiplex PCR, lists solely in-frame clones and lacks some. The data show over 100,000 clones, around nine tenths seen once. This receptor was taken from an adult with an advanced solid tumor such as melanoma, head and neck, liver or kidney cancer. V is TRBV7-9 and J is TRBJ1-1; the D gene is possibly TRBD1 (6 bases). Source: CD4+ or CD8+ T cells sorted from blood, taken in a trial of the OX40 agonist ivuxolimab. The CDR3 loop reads CASSSQTGWTEAFF. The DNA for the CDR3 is TGTGCCAGCAGCTCACAAACAGGGTGGACTGAAGCTTTCTTT.